The 27 T cell receptor beta chains below all came from one sample that was sequenced in a study of cytomegalovirus exposure and HLA in healthy donors. Use of 60 Vbeta and 13 Jbeta primers characterized the PCR. Using immunoSEQ multiplex PCR, the repertoire was profiled, and TCRdb retains in-frame clones only, with some absent. The table includes around 95,000 clones, roughly four fifths detected once. The source material was PBMCs. All receptors come from a man between 25 and 39 years old in good health and CMV-seropositive.

This chain uses TRBV7-2 with TRBJ2-3; 11 bases agree with TRBD2. The germline gives CDR1 SGHTA, CDR2 FQGNSA. V shed 5 bases, J shed 0 bases, and the junction held 10 bases outside the gene matches. The CDR3 covers 18 residues. For the CDR3, the DNA is TGTGCCAGCAGCCCACTAGCGGGAGCCGCGTCTAGCACAGATACGCAGTATTTT. It yields the protein CASSPLAGAASSTDTQYF.

This clone was counted between two and nine times. The rearrangement joins TRBV4-3 to TRBJ2-7, with D possibly TRBD2 on 5 matching bases. Trimming took off 0 bases at V and 5 bases at J, with 11 bases between the two ends. The germline V gene has CDR1 LGHNA and CDR2 YSLEER. There are 14 residues in the CDR3. CDR3 in amino acids: CASSQDEGLDEQYF. The DNA for the CDR3 is TGCGCCAGCAGCCAAGACGAGGGATTGGACGAGCAGTACTTC.

The V gene is TRBV30, the J gene TRBJ2-7; 7 nucleotides line up with TRBD1. Germline CDR1 is GTSNPN and CDR2 is SVGIG (reference sequence). The V gene end was trimmed by 3 bases and the J gene end by 3 bases; junction bases not matched to a gene: 5. The CDR3 sequence is 13 residues long. The CDR3 nucleotides are TGTGCCTGGAGGGACAGGAGTTTCTACGAGCAGTACTTC. It specifies CAWRDRSFYEQYF.

The chain carries TRBV29-1 and TRBJ1-1; 8 bases match TRBD1. In germline, CDR1 is SQVTM, CDR2 ANQGSEA. This CDR3 contains 13 residues. J lost 4 bases, V lost 4 bases, and 5 bases had no gene match. The CDR3 protein is CSVGDRSPTEAFF. DNA for the CDR3: TGCAGCGTTGGGGACAGGAGCCCCACTGAAGCTTTCTTT.

This sequence joins TRBV9 and TRBJ2-7, with D tentatively TRBD2 (6 bases). The germline V gene encodes CDR1 SGDLS and CDR2 YYNGEE. The germline V and J ends were trimmed by 4 bases and 1 base, with 9 bases remaining between them. This CDR3 has 13 amino acids. CDR3 region: CASSWGGSYEQYF. In DNA form, the CDR3 reads TGTGCCAGCAGCTGGGGAGGATCCTACGAGCAGTACTTC. Full variable domain (rest looked up from reference TRBV9 and TRBJ2-7): DSGVTQTPKHLITATGQRVTLRCSPRSGDLSVYWYQQSLDQGLQFLIQYYNGEERAKGNILERFSAQQFPDLHSELNLSSLELGDSALYFCASSWGGSYEQYFGPGTRLTVT.

J is TRBJ2-3 and V is TRBV7-9; D remains unclear. The CDR3 spans 15 residues. V was pared by 1 base and J by 6 bases, with 14 bases between. The germline V gene encodes CDR1 SEHNR and CDR2 FQNEAQ (reference sequence). In DNA form, the CDR3 reads TGTGCCAGCAGCTTAGGGCTAGTTAAGATGGATACGCAGTATTTT. Translation: CASSLGLVKMDTQYF. The full variable domain, with the rest looked up from reference TRBV7-9 and TRBJ2-3, is DTGVSQNPRHKITKRGQNVTFRCDPISEHNRLYWYRQTLGQGPEFLTYFQNEAQLEKSRLLSDRFSAERPKGSFSTLEIQRTEQGDSAMYLCASSLGLVKMDTQYFGPGTRLTVL.

This clone was found once. This rearrangement joins TRBV5-1 to TRBJ2-1, with D perhaps TRBD2 (6 bases). The CDR3 length is 14 residues. CDR1 is SGHRS, CDR2 YFSETQ, per germline. Trimming cost V 0 bases and J 5 bases, with 9 bases left between them. The CDR3, as DNA: TGCGCCAGCAGCTTGGCCGGGGGAAACAATGAGCAGTTCTTC. Residues: CASSLAGGNNEQFF.

This chain uses TRBV6-5 with TRBJ2-7; weak D call: TRBD2 (5 bases). V gave up 0 bases and J gave up 4 bases, with 7 bases separating them. This CDR3 has 13 residues. Germline CDR1 and CDR2: MNHEY and SVGAGI. This chain's CDR3 is CASSYSTGYEQYF. The DNA of the CDR3 is TGTGCCAGCAGTTACTCGACGGGGTACGAGCAGTACTTC.

The V gene is TRBV6-5, the J gene TRBJ2-2; D is undetermined. The V gene lost 7 bases and the J gene lost 6 bases, with 12 bases spanning the gap. The CDR3 has 13 amino acids. Germline CDR1 reads MNHEY; CDR2 reads SVGAGI. The CDR3 bases are TGTGCCAGCACCACGGGTGCCCCCGGGGAGCTGTTTTTT. Amino acid sequence: CASTTGAPGELFF.

Of note for this clone: Other DNA sequences in the same sample also yield this CDR3. The rearrangement uses TRBV28 and TRBJ1-5, with 8 bases that match TRBD1. From germline, CDR1 is MDHEN and CDR2 SYDVKM. There are 14 residues in the CDR3. V lost 3 bases and J lost 7; bases outside the gene matches: 5. In DNA, the CDR3 is TGTGCCAGCAGTTTGACAGGGGTGTACCAGCCCCAGCATTTT. Encoded protein: CASSLTGVYQPQHF.

J is TRBJ2-2 and V is TRBV30; the match to TRBD2 covers 11 bases. With 8 bases clipped from V and 5 bases from J, the junction kept 10 bases outside the gene matches. Germline V gene lookup returns CDR1 GTSNPN and CDR2 SVGIG (reference sequence). The CDR3 is made up of 15 amino acids. CDR3 residues: CAVGLAGGWTGELFF. CDR3 nucleotides: TGTGCCGTGGGGCTAGCGGGAGGTTGGACCGGGGAGCTGTTTTTT.

V gene TRBV28 combines with J gene TRBJ2-7; a possible D gene is TRBD1 (5 bases). Trimming removed 5 bases from V and 0 bases from J, with 11 bases in between. The germline V gene encodes CDR1 MDHEN and CDR2 SYDVKM. The CDR3 is made up of 14 amino acids. The CDR3 protein is CASSTNRNSYEQYF. The DNA for the CDR3 is TGTGCCAGCAGTACAAACAGGAACTCCTACGAGCAGTACTTC.

CDR3 sequence: CASLGGEQYF. The DNA for the CDR3 is TGTGCCAGCTTGGGGGGCGAGCAGTACTTC. The chain combines TRBV2 with TRBJ2-7; perhaps TRBD2 as D (6 bases). V lost 8 bases to trimming and J lost 6 bases, with 8 bases between them. The CDR3 totals 10 residues. The V gene's germline CDR1 is SNHLY and CDR2 FYNNEI.

The chain couples TRBV6-5 to TRBJ2-7; no reliable D call. Per the germline V gene, CDR1 is MNHEY and CDR2 is SVGAGI. The CDR3 extends over 13 amino acids. V was shortened by 2 bases and J by 2 bases, with 7 bases between the two germline ends. The CDR3 nucleotides are TGTGCCAGCAGTTACGCCGGTCCCTACGAGCAGTACTTC. Its translation is CASSYAGPYEQYF.

The genes are TRBV7-2 and TRBJ1-1, with a weak D call TRBD1 (6 bases). The V end lost 3 bases, the J end lost 1 base, and 12 bases lay between the germline ends. The CDR3 has 15 amino acids. The germline V gene has CDR1 SGHTA and CDR2 FQGNSA. CDR3 protein: CASSFTRGGNTEAFF. In DNA, the CDR3 is TGTGCCAGCAGCTTTACCAGAGGGGGGAACACTGAAGCTTTCTTT.

The CDR3 is CASSSAGPYEQYF. The CDR3 nucleotides read TGTGCCAGCAGTTCGGCAGGGCCCTACGAGCAGTACTTC. The V gene is TRBV27, the J gene TRBJ2-7; TRBD1 might be the D (5 bases). Germline values: CDR1 MNHEY, CDR2 SMNVEV (reference sequence). This CDR3 contains 13 residues. V lost 4 bases and J lost 2, with 9 bases in between.

The V call is TRBV28, the J call TRBJ2-5, with 7 bases that match TRBD2. J was trimmed by 0 bases and V by 6 bases; bases with no gene match: 4. The CDR3 is 14 amino acids. The germline gives CDR1 MDHEN, CDR2 SYDVKM. The DNA of the CDR3 is TGTGCCAGCAGCCCACTAGCGAACCAAGAGACCCAGTACTTC. Its protein product is CASSPLANQETQYF.

The chain employs TRBV11-2 and TRBJ2-1, with D perhaps matching TRBD1 (6 bases). Trimming left V 0 bases short and J 10 bases short, with 10 bases between. Germline CDR1 and CDR2: SGHAT and FQNNGV. This CDR3 is built from 13 residues. The CDR3 DNA is TGTGCCAGCAGCTTAGATTACAGGGTCGAGCAGTTCTTC. It translates to CASSLDYRVEQFF.

This chain uses TRBV4-3 with TRBJ1-4; D possibly corresponds to TRBD1 (6 bases). The V end lost 0 bases, the J end lost 8 bases, and 16 bases lay between the germline ends. The CDR3 consists of 16 residues. CDR1 and CDR2 from the germline V gene are LGHNA and YSLEER. The CDR3 is CASSQDSGVGQEKLFF. CDR3 sequence (DNA): TGCGCCAGCAGCCAAGATTCAGGGGTGGGGCAGGAAAAACTGTTTTTT.

The J gene is TRBJ1-1, the V gene TRBV2; D may be TRBD1 (6 bases). V lost 8 bases and J 8 bases, leaving 15 bases between the germline ends. In germline, CDR1 is SNHLY, CDR2 FYNNEI. This CDR3 is 12 amino acids long. CDR3 bases: TGTGCCAGCCAGGACAGCCTCCAAGAAGCTTTCTTT. This sequence encodes CASQDSLQEAFF.

The J gene is TRBJ2-3, the V gene TRBV10-2; 7 positions match TRBD2. This CDR3 has 17 residues. With V trimmed by 6 bases and J by 5 bases, 17 bases remained unmatched. Germline CDR1 reads WSHSY; CDR2 reads SAAADI. The DNA of the CDR3 is TGCGCCAGCAGCCCCCTAATGCCGGCGGGAGTCGTAGATACGCAGTATTTT. It specifies CASSPLMPAGVVDTQYF.

The rearrangement links TRBV5-1 to TRBJ1-4; tentative D call: TRBD1 (5 bases). V was shortened by 2 bases and J by 5 bases, with 16 bases between the two germline ends. Looked up from germline, CDR1 is SGHRS and CDR2 is YFSETQ. The CDR3 sequence is 16 residues long. In DNA form, the CDR3 reads TGCGCCAGCAGCTTTGGGGCAGGAATAGGGAATGAAAAACTGTTTTTT. Translated, it gives CASSFGAGIGNEKLFF.

A single count supports this clone. In nucleotides, the CDR3 is TGTGCCAGCAGCTTAGCGCAGGGCGTTAGCACAGATACGCAGTATTTT. It encodes CASSLAQGVSTDTQYF. The chain combines TRBV7-6 with TRBJ2-3; D perhaps matches TRBD1 (5 bases). This CDR3 spans 16 amino acids. Trimming removed 0 bases at V and 0 bases at J, with 10 bases between. The germline V gene encodes CDR1 SGHVS and CDR2 FNYEAQ. The whole variable domain, filled in from reference TRBV7-6 and TRBJ2-3, reads GAGVSQSPRYKVTKRGQDVALRCDPISGHVSLYWYRQALGQGPEFLTYFNYEAQQDKSGLPNDRFSAERPEGSISTLTIQRTEQRDSAMYRCASSLAQGVSTDTQYFGPGTRLTVL.

This clone has only a few counts. The rearrangement uses TRBV28 and TRBJ1-2; 7 bases fit TRBD1. The CDR3 has 15 amino acids. J gave up 3 bases and V 7 bases, and 11 bases lay outside the gene matches. Germline V CDR1 and CDR2: MDHEN, SYDVKM. The CDR3 nucleotides read TGTGCCAGCACTTTTCAACAGGGGTTGTACTATGGCTACACCTTC. It yields the protein CASTFQQGLYYGYTF.

The rearrangement joins TRBV5-4 to TRBJ2-5; D remains unclear. The germline gives CDR1 SGHNT, CDR2 YYREEE (reference sequence). The CDR3 consists of 17 residues. V dropped 0 bases and J dropped 1 base, with 16 bases sitting between them. The DNA for the CDR3 is TGTGCCAGCAGCTTGGGGGCTCCCCTGCTCGTCCAAGAGACCCAGTACTTC. Its protein product is CASSLGAPLLVQETQYF.

The J gene is TRBJ2-2, the V gene TRBV5-4; 8 bases align to TRBD1. This CDR3 is built from 17 residues. V lost 5 bases and J lost 5; bases outside the gene matches: 14. Germline V gene data show CDR1 as SGHNT and CDR2 as YYREEE (reference sequence). The CDR3 DNA reads TGTGCCAGCAGGCCCGGGACAGGCGCAACCGCGACCGGGGAGCTGTTTTTT. It encodes CASRPGTGATATGELFF.

The chain joins TRBV7-2 to TRBJ2-1, with 13 nucleotides matching TRBD2. Germline trimming cut 5 bases from V and 3 bases from J; bases unmatched to any gene: 13. The CDR3 runs 19 residues. Germline V lookup: CDR1 SGHTA, CDR2 FQGNSA. The CDR3 DNA follows: TGTGCCAGCAGCGGAGGCGTACTAGCGGGAGGGGGCTACTACAATGAGCAGTTCTTC. Encoded protein: CASSGGVLAGGGYYNEQFF.